This T cell receptor beta chain was identified during a study of OX40 agonist ivuxolimab in advanced cancers. Study-level information: Past anti-PD-1, anti-PD-L1 or anti-CTLA-4 therapy was accepted, and approximately 40% had received some.

For this clone: Its antigen remains unknown.

Systemic immunosuppression or autoimmune disease history was grounds to exclude patients. Blood sampling took place at baseline, cycle 4 day 1, and cycle 7 day 1. Produced via immunoSEQ multiplex PCR; TCRdb's table is partial and in-frame only. There are tens of thousands of clones in the sample; about nine tenths occur only once, and approximately 3.8% lies in the top ten. The study, taken as a whole, reports: At 0.1 to 3.0 mg/kg and by week 6, clonal expansion occurred in CD4+ and CD8+ blood T cells.

The CDR3 spans 14 residues. Germline V lookup: CDR1 MDHEN, CDR2 SYDVKM. Germline trimming cut 5 bases from V and 7 bases from J; bases unmatched to any gene: 11. The rearrangement uses TRBV28 and TRBJ2-7, with 7 nucleotides matching TRBD2. Source: CD4+ or CD8+ T cells sorted from blood, taken in a trial of the OX40 agonist ivuxolimab. The sequence was collected from an adult with an advanced solid tumor such as melanoma, head and neck, liver or kidney cancer. The CDR3 spells CASSTPGPGGEQYF. The DNA for the CDR3 is TGTGCCAGCAGTACCCCGGGCCCCGGGGGGGAGCAGTACTTC.